This is a list of T cell receptor beta chains from one sample in a study of graft-versus-host responses after intestinal transplantation. The data were produced by immunoSEQ multiplex PCR, yet TCRdb's version contains in-frame clones alone and is incomplete. The table shows about 59,000 clones, with 85% to 95% occurring only once. Antigens for these TCRs are unknown. The sample consisted of unstimulated CD4+ T cells sorted from spleen or lymph node cells, taken before transplant. These receptor sequences come from a human donor who was the organ donor for an intestinal transplant. Each CDR3 is given with its conserved first and last residue. Each record gives: D gene, clone size, J gene, V gene, CDR3 protein, CDR3 DNA. A D gene is named only where the DNA matches it firmly. Only some rows state a clone size, as once, few, many or a class for expanded clones.

d_call: TRBD1; clone_size: once; j_call: TRBJ2-3; v_call: TRBV19; cdr3_aa: CASSNDRGRDDTQYF; cdr3_nt: TGTGCCAGTAGTAACGACAGGGGTCGGGACGATACGCAGTATTTT
d_call: -; clone_size: -; j_call: TRBJ2-1; v_call: TRBV4-3; cdr3_aa: CASSPRERLPKFF; cdr3_nt: TGCGCCAGCAGCCCAAGGGAACGCCTTCCAAAGTTCTTC
d_call: TRBD2; clone_size: -; j_call: TRBJ2-1; v_call: TRBV6-5; cdr3_aa: CASSYSPGGRYNEQFF; cdr3_nt: TGTGCCAGCAGTTACTCGCCGGGGGGGCGGTATAATGAGCAGTTCTTC
d_call: TRBD2; clone_size: few; j_call: TRBJ2-2; v_call: TRBV5-1; cdr3_aa: CASSLAGGRSTGELFF; cdr3_nt: TGCGCCAGCAGCTTAGCGGGGGGCCGATCCACCGGGGAGCTGTTTTTT
d_call: TRBD2; clone_size: once; j_call: TRBJ2-7; v_call: TRBV25-1; cdr3_aa: CASSGVASGVVYEQYF; cdr3_nt: TGTGCCAGCAGTGGAGTCGCTAGCGGGGTGGTTTACGAGCAGTACTTC
d_call: -; clone_size: once; j_call: TRBJ1-6; v_call: TRBV6-5; cdr3_aa: CASSYLRVSPLHF; cdr3_nt: TGTGCCAGCAGTTACCTGCGGGTTTCACCCCTCCACTTT
d_call: -; clone_size: -; j_call: TRBJ1-1; v_call: TRBV10-3; cdr3_aa: CAISESAVNTEAFF; cdr3_nt: TGTGCCATCAGTGAGTCGGCCGTGAACACTGAAGCTTTCTTT
d_call: -; clone_size: once; j_call: TRBJ2-7; v_call: TRBV23-1; cdr3_aa: CASPKNTPYYEQYF; cdr3_nt: TGCGCCAGTCCCAAAAACACCCCGTATTACGAGCAGTACTTC
d_call: -; clone_size: -; j_call: TRBJ2-5; v_call: TRBV7-2; cdr3_aa: CASSFLPGETQYF; cdr3_nt: TGTGCCAGCAGCTTTTTGCCGGGGGAGACCCAGTACTTC
d_call: -; clone_size: -; j_call: TRBJ2-5; v_call: TRBV12-5; cdr3_aa: CASGLSVGETQYF; cdr3_nt: TGTGCTAGTGGTTTGTCTGTGGGAGAGACCCAGTACTTC
d_call: -; clone_size: -; j_call: TRBJ1-6; v_call: TRBV2; cdr3_aa: CASSGDSPLHF; cdr3_nt: TGTGCCAGCAGCGGAGATTCACCCCTCCACTTT
d_call: TRBD2; clone_size: -; j_call: TRBJ2-5; v_call: TRBV13; cdr3_aa: CASSAGTSVNQETQYF; cdr3_nt: TGTGCCAGCAGCGCCGGGACTAGCGTAAACCAAGAGACCCAGTACTTC
d_call: -; clone_size: -; j_call: TRBJ2-1; v_call: TRBV7-3; cdr3_aa: CASSSGGSYNEQFF; cdr3_nt: TGTGCCAGCAGCTCGGGGGGCTCTTACAATGAGCAGTTCTTC
d_call: -; clone_size: -; j_call: TRBJ2-3; v_call: TRBV19; cdr3_aa: CASSIRGVQDTQYF; cdr3_nt: TGTGCCAGTAGTATTAGGGGGGTTCAAGATACGCAGTATTTT
d_call: -; clone_size: -; j_call: TRBJ1-1; v_call: TRBV5-1; cdr3_aa: CASSRRQQNTEAFF; cdr3_nt: TGCGCCAGCAGCCGGAGACAGCAGAACACTGAAGCTTTCTTT
d_call: -; clone_size: -; j_call: TRBJ2-2; v_call: TRBV5-4; cdr3_aa: CASSSPNGVHTGELFF; cdr3_nt: TGTGCCAGCAGCTCGCCGAATGGGGTCCACACCGGGGAGCTGTTTTTT
d_call: TRBD2; clone_size: -; j_call: TRBJ2-3; v_call: TRBV4-2; cdr3_aa: CASSPRLAGGRGDTQYF; cdr3_nt: TGTGCCAGCAGCCCACGACTAGCGGGGGGCCGGGGAGATACGCAGTATTTT
d_call: TRBD1; clone_size: -; j_call: TRBJ2-7; v_call: TRBV6-1; cdr3_aa: CASSRRDRGYYEQYF; cdr3_nt: TGTGCCAGCAGTCGCCGGGACAGGGGGTACTACGAGCAGTACTTC
d_call: -; clone_size: -; j_call: TRBJ1-5; v_call: TRBV15; cdr3_aa: CATSRGRLPQHF; cdr3_nt: TGTGCCACCAGCAGGGGCAGGCTGCCCCAGCATTTT
d_call: TRBD2; clone_size: once; j_call: TRBJ2-5; v_call: TRBV7-2; cdr3_aa: CASSPQRGGPVGTQYF; cdr3_nt: TGTGCCAGCAGCCCACAGCGGGGGGGACCCGTGGGGACCCAGTACTTC
d_call: TRBD2; clone_size: once; j_call: TRBJ2-5; v_call: TRBV5-4; cdr3_aa: CASSLELAEAKETQYF; cdr3_nt: TGTGCCAGCAGCTTGGAGCTAGCGGAGGCTAAAGAGACCCAGTACTTC
d_call: TRBD1; clone_size: -; j_call: TRBJ1-5; v_call: TRBV6-5; cdr3_aa: CASSRTGQIQPQHF; cdr3_nt: TGTGCCAGCAGCCGGACAGGGCAAATTCAGCCCCAGCATTTT
d_call: -; clone_size: -; j_call: TRBJ1-1; v_call: TRBV15; cdr3_aa: CATSRGSLGGEGTEAFF; cdr3_nt: TGTGCCACCAGCAGAGGATCCCTTGGGGGCGAGGGGACTGAAGCTTTCTTT
d_call: -; clone_size: few; j_call: TRBJ1-3; v_call: TRBV18; cdr3_aa: CASSPLTGVSGNTIYF; cdr3_nt: TGTGCCAGCTCACCACTCACAGGCGTCTCTGGAAACACCATATATTTT
d_call: -; clone_size: few; j_call: TRBJ1-2; v_call: TRBV6-1; cdr3_aa: CASSEEPYYGYTF; cdr3_nt: TGTGCCAGCAGTGAAGAGCCTTATTATGGCTACACCTTC
d_call: TRBD2; clone_size: once; j_call: TRBJ2-3; v_call: TRBV29-1; cdr3_aa: CSGLPGLAGHTDTQYF; cdr3_nt: TGCAGCGGGCTGCCGGGACTAGCGGGGCACACAGATACGCAGTATTTT
d_call: TRBD2; clone_size: -; j_call: TRBJ2-7; v_call: TRBV11-3; cdr3_aa: CASSSSLTSPARDEQYF; cdr3_nt: TGTGCCAGCAGCTCCTCTCTGACTAGCCCTGCCCGCGACGAGCAGTACTTC
d_call: TRBD2; clone_size: -; j_call: TRBJ2-5; v_call: TRBV6-5; cdr3_aa: CASTRGGRQETQYF; cdr3_nt: TGTGCCAGCACTCGCGGGGGGAGGCAAGAGACCCAGTACTTC
d_call: TRBD1; clone_size: -; j_call: TRBJ2-7; v_call: TRBV19; cdr3_aa: CASSSTGTGIYEQYF; cdr3_nt: TGTGCCAGTAGTTCGACCGGGACAGGGATCTACGAGCAGTACTTC
d_call: TRBD1; clone_size: -; j_call: TRBJ1-2; v_call: TRBV19; cdr3_aa: CASSRQGANYGYTF; cdr3_nt: TGTGCCAGTAGCCGACAGGGAGCTAACTATGGCTACACCTTC
d_call: TRBD1; clone_size: -; j_call: TRBJ2-5; v_call: TRBV7-7; cdr3_aa: CASSLFGNRGEETQYF; cdr3_nt: TGTGCTAGCAGCTTATTCGGGAACAGGGGAGAAGAGACCCAGTACTTC
d_call: -; clone_size: -; j_call: TRBJ2-7; v_call: TRBV10-3; cdr3_aa: CAISQVSYEQYF; cdr3_nt: TGTGCCATCAGTCAGGTGTCCTACGAGCAGTACTTC
d_call: -; clone_size: once; j_call: TRBJ2-7; v_call: TRBV19; cdr3_aa: CASSIERGAYEQYF; cdr3_nt: TGTGCCAGTAGTATAGAGCGGGGCGCCTACGAGCAGTACTTC
d_call: TRBD1; clone_size: -; j_call: TRBJ1-1; v_call: TRBV5-1; cdr3_aa: CASSPRTGVTEAFF; cdr3_nt: TGCGCCAGCAGCCCCAGAACAGGGGTCACTGAAGCTTTCTTT
d_call: -; clone_size: -; j_call: TRBJ2-1; v_call: TRBV7-3; cdr3_aa: CASSQSGGSMYNEQFF; cdr3_nt: TGTGCCAGCAGCCAATCGGGGGGCAGCATGTACAATGAGCAGTTCTTC
d_call: -; clone_size: -; j_call: TRBJ2-5; v_call: TRBV27; cdr3_aa: CASSEQFQETQYF; cdr3_nt: TGTGCCAGCAGCGAACAATTTCAAGAGACCCAGTACTTC
d_call: TRBD2; clone_size: -; j_call: TRBJ2-3; v_call: TRBV2; cdr3_aa: CASRLAGGPSDTQYF; cdr3_nt: TGTGCCAGCAGACTAGCGGGGGGGCCGTCAGATACGCAGTATTTT
d_call: -; clone_size: once; j_call: TRBJ2-7; v_call: TRBV4-2; cdr3_aa: CASSQDLLVVDSYEQYF; cdr3_nt: TGTGCCAGCAGCCAAGATCTACTAGTGGTAGACTCCTACGAGCAGTACTTC
d_call: -; clone_size: few; j_call: TRBJ2-3; v_call: TRBV7-9; cdr3_aa: CASSLQPDTQYF; cdr3_nt: TGTGCCAGCAGCTTACAACCAGATACGCAGTATTTT
d_call: -; clone_size: -; j_call: TRBJ2-6; v_call: TRBV9; cdr3_aa: CASTFWNSGANVLTF; cdr3_nt: TGTGCCAGCACCTTCTGGAACTCTGGGGCCAACGTCCTGACTTTC
d_call: -; clone_size: -; j_call: TRBJ2-1; v_call: TRBV7-3; cdr3_aa: CASSSSAYNEQFF; cdr3_nt: TGTGCCAGCAGCTCGTCCGCCTACAATGAGCAGTTCTTC
d_call: -; clone_size: -; j_call: TRBJ2-7; v_call: TRBV10-1; cdr3_aa: CASSRPVTYQFSSYEQYF; cdr3_nt: TGCGCCAGCAGTAGGCCTGTCACCTATCAATTTAGCTCCTACGAGCAGTACTTC
d_call: -; clone_size: -; j_call: TRBJ1-6; v_call: TRBV12-5; cdr3_aa: CASGLVTSGGNSPLHF; cdr3_nt: TGTGCTAGTGGTTTGGTTACCTCTGGAGGGAATTCACCCCTCCACTTT
d_call: TRBD1; clone_size: -; j_call: TRBJ1-2; v_call: TRBV2; cdr3_aa: CASSPQGAGGYTF; cdr3_nt: TGTGCCAGCAGCCCACAGGGGGCGGGTGGCTACACCTTC
d_call: -; clone_size: -; j_call: TRBJ2-1; v_call: TRBV9; cdr3_aa: CASSVAPYPHNEQFF; cdr3_nt: TGTGCCAGCAGCGTAGCCCCATATCCCCACAATGAGCAGTTCTTC
d_call: -; clone_size: -; j_call: TRBJ2-1; v_call: TRBV5-6; cdr3_aa: CASSPGLAGRREQFF; cdr3_nt: TGTGCCAGCAGCCCCGGCCTAGCCGGCAGGCGTGAGCAGTTCTTC
d_call: -; clone_size: -; j_call: TRBJ1-2; v_call: TRBV9; cdr3_aa: CASSPSKEYNYGYTF; cdr3_nt: TGTGCCAGCAGCCCAAGCAAGGAGTACAACTATGGCTACACCTTC
d_call: TRBD1; clone_size: -; j_call: TRBJ1-5; v_call: TRBV6-5; cdr3_aa: CASSYSGQGRDQPQHF; cdr3_nt: TGTGCCAGCAGTTACTCGGGACAGGGTCGCGATCAGCCCCAGCATTTT
d_call: -; clone_size: -; j_call: TRBJ1-1; v_call: TRBV7-9; cdr3_aa: CASSLEGRGTEAFF; cdr3_nt: TGTGCCAGCAGCTTAGAGGGCAGGGGAACTGAAGCTTTCTTT
d_call: -; clone_size: -; j_call: TRBJ2-3; v_call: TRBV9; cdr3_aa: CASSSTTDTQYF; cdr3_nt: TGTGCCAGCAGCTCTACTACAGATACGCAGTATTTT
d_call: TRBD2; clone_size: once; j_call: TRBJ2-2; v_call: TRBV2; cdr3_aa: CASSGPGGPDGELFF; cdr3_nt: TGTGCCAGCAGTGGACCGGGGGGGCCAGACGGGGAGCTGTTTTTT
d_call: -; clone_size: once; j_call: TRBJ2-3; v_call: TRBV5-1; cdr3_aa: CASSSGTSPDTQYF; cdr3_nt: TGCGCCAGCAGCTCGGGGACATCCCCGGATACGCAGTATTTT